This TCR beta chain was captured in a study of cytomegalovirus exposure and HLA in healthy donors. The CDR3 is 14 residues long. The V gene's germline CDR1 is SEHNR and CDR2 FQNEAQ (reference sequence). V was shortened by 3 bases and J by 3 bases, with 11 bases between the two germline ends. The PCR employed 60 Vbeta primers together with 13 Jbeta primers. Sequencing used immunoSEQ multiplex PCR; TCRdb keeps in-frame clones, though not all of them. The sample holds about 130,000 clones, about 83% seen once. The V and J genes are TRBV7-9 and TRBJ1-1, with D possibly TRBD1 on 6 matching bases. This receptor was identified in a woman aged 35 to 49 in good health and CMV-seropositive. Sequenced input: PBMCs. For the CDR3, the DNA is TGTGCCAGCAGCTTGGGGGGGGCTGACACTGAAGCTTTCTTT. This gives the protein CASSLGGADTEAFF.